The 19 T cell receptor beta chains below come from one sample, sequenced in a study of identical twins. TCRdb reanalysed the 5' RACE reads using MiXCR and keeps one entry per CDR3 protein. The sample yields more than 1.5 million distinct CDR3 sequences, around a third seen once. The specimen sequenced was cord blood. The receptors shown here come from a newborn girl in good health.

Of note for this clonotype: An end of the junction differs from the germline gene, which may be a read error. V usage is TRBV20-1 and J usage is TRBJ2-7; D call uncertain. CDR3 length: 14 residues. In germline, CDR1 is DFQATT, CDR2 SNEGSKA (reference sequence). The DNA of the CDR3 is TGCAGTGCCAGAGTCCGGGCCTACTCCTACGAGCAGTACTTC. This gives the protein CSARVRAYSYEQYF.

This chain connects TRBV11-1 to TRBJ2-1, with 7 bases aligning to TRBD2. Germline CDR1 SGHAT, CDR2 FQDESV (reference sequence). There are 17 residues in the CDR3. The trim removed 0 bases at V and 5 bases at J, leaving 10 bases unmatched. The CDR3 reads CASSLAYSWRGNNEQFF. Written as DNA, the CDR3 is TGTGCCAGCAGCTTAGCCTATAGTTGGCGGGGGAACAATGAGCAGTTCTTC. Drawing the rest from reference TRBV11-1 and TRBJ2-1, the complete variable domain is EAEVAQSPRYKITEKSQAVAFWCDPISGHATLYWYRQILGQGPELLVQFQDESVVDDSQLPKDRFSAERLKGVDSTLKIQPAELGDSAMYLCASSLAYSWRGNNEQFFGPGTRLTVL.

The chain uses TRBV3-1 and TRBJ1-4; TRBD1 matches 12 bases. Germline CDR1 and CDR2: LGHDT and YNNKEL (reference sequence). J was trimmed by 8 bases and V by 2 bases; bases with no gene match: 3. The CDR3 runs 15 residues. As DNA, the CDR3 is TGTGCCAGCAGCCAATACGGGACAGGGGGCGAAAAACTGTTTTTT. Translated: CASSQYGTGGEKLFF.

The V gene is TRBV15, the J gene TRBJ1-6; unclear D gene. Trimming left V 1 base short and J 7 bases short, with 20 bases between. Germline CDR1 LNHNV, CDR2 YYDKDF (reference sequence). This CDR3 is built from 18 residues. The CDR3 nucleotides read TGTGCCACCAGCAGAGCGTATTTTATTTGGCAGCCGAATTCACCCCTCCACTTT. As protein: CATSRAYFIWQPNSPLHF.

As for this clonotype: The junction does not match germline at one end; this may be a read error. This chain's CDR3 is CSARRTAYYNGQFF. DNA of the CDR3: TGCAGTGCGAGACGGACAGCTTACTACAATGGGCAGTTCTTC. The J gene is TRBJ2-1, the V gene TRBV20-1, with D perhaps TRBD1 (6 bases). The germline V gene has CDR1 DFQATT and CDR2 SNEGSKA (reference sequence). CDR3 length equals 14 residues.

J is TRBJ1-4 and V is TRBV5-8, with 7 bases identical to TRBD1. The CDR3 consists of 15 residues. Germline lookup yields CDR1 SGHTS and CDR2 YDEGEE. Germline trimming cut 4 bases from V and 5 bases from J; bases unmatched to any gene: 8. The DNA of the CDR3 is TGTGCCAGCAGCCTCGGGACAGATTCGAATGAAAAACTGTTTTTT. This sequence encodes CASSLGTDSNEKLFF.

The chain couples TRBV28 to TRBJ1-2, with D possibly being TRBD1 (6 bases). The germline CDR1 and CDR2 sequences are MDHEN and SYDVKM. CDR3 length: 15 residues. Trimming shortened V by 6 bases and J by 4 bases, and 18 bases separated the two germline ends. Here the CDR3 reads CASSDTTGRLYGYTF. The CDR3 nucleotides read TGTGCCAGCAGCGATACCACAGGGAGGCTCTATGGCTACACCTTC.

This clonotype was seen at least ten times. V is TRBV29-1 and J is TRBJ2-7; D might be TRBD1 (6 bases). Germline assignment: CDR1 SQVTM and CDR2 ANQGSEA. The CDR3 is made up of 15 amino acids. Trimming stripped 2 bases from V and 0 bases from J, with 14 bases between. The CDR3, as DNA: TGCAGCGTTGAAAGGGGCAGGGGAAGCTCCTACGAGCAGTACTTC. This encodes CSVERGRGSSYEQYF.

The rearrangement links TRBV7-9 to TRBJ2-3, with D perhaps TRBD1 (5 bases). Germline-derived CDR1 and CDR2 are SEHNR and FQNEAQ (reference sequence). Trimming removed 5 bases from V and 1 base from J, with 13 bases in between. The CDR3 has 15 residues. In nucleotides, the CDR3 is TGTGCCAGCAGCCCTTACCAGGGTCGCACAGATACGCAGTATTTT. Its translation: CASSPYQGRTDTQYF.

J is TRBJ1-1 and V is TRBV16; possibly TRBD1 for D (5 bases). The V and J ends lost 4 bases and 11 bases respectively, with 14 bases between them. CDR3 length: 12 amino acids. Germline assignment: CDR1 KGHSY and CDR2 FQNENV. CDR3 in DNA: TGTGCCAGCAGCCTCACGGGGGTTGGGGCTTTCTTT. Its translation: CASSLTGVGAFF.

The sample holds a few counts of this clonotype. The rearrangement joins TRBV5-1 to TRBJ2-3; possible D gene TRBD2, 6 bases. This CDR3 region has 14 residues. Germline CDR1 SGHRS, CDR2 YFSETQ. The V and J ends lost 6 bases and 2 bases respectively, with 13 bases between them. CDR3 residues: CASTTGDFTDTQYF. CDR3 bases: TGCGCCAGCACCACCGGGGACTTCACAGATACGCAGTATTTT.

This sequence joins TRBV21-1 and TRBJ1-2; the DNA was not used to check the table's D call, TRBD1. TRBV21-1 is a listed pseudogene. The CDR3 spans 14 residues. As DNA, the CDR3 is TGTGCCAGCGGCAATGGGGGTCGGGACTATGGCTACACCTTC. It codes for CASGNGGRDYGYTF.

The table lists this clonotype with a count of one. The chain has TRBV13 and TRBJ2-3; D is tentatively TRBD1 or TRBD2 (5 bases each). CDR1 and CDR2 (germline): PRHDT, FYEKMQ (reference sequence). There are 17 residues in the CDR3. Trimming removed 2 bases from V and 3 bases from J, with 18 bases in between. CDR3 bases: TGTGCCAGCAGCTTAATGTCGGGGCCTCCCGGGACAGATACGCAGTATTTT. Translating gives CASSLMSGPPGTDTQYF.

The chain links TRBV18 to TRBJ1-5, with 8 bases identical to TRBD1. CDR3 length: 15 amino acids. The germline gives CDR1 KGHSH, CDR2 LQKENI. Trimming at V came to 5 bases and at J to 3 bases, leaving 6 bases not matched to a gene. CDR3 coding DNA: TGTGCCAGCTCAGGGGCAGGGGGCCTCAATCAGCCCCAGCATTTT. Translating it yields CASSGAGGLNQPQHF.

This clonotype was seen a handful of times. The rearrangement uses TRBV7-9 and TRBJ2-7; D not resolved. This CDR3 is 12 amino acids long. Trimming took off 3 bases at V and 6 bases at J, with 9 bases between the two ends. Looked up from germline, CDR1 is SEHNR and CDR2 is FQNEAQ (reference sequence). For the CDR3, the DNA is TGTGCCAGCAGCTTCACAGAGAGCGAGCAGTACTTC. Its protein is CASSFTESEQYF.

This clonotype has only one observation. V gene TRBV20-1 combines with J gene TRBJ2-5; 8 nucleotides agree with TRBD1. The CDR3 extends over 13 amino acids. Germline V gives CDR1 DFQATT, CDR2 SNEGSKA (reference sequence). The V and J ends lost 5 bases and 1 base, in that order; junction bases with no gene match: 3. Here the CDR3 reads CSAEQGGQETQYF. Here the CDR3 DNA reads TGCAGTGCTGAACAGGGGGGCCAAGAGACCCAGTACTTC.

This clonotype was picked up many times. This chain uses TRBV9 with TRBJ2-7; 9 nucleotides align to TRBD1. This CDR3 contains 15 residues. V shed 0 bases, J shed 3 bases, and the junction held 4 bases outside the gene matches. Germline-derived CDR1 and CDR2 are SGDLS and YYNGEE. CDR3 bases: TGTGCCAGCAGCGTAGCAGGGACAGGGTACTACGAGCAGTACTTC. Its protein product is CASSVAGTGYYEQYF.

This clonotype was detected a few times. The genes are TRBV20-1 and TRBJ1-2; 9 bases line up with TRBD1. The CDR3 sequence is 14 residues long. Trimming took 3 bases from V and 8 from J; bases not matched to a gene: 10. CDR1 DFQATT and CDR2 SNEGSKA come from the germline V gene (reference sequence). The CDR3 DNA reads TGCAGTGCTAGTGTGGGGGGACAGGGCTTAGGCTACACCTTC. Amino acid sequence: CSASVGGQGLGYTF.

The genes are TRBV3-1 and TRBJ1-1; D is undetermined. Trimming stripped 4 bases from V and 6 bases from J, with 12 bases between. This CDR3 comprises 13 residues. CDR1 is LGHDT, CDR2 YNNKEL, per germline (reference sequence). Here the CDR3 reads CASSRTEDSEAFF. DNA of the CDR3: TGTGCCAGCAGCCGAACGGAAGACTCTGAAGCTTTCTTT.